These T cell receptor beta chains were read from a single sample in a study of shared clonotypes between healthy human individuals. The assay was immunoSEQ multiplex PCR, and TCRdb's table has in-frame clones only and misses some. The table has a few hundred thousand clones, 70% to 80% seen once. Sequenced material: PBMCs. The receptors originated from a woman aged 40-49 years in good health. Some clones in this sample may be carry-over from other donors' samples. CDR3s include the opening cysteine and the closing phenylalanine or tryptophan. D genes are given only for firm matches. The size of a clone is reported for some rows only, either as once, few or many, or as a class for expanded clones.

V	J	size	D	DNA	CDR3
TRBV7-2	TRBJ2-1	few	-	TGTGCCAGCAGCTTAGCAGGTAGCGGAACCTACAATGAGCAGTTCTTC	CASSLAGSGTYNEQFF
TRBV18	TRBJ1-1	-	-	TGTGCCAGCTCACCAGCGGCTGTGAACACTGAAGCTTTCTTT	CASSPAAVNTEAFF
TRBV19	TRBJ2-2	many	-	TGTGCCAGTAGTATGAGAGGGACCGGGGAGCTGTTTTTT	CASSMRGTGELFF
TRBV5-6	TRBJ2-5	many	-	TGTGCCAGCAGCCAAGCCGCGTACCAAGAGACCCAGTACTTC	CASSQAAYQETQYF
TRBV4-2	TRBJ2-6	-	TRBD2	TGTGCCAGCAGCCAAGTCCCAGCGGGGGACTCTGGGGCCAACGTCCTGACTTTC	CASSQVPAGDSGANVLTF
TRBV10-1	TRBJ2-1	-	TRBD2	TGCGCCAGCAGTGAGGCGGGAGGAAACGGCCATGAGCAGTTCTTC	CASSEAGGNGHEQFF
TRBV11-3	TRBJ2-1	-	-	TGTGCCAGCAGCTTAGATCTAGCCAGGGAGCAGTTCTTC	CASSLDLAREQFF
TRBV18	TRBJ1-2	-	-	TGTGCCAGCTCAGGCGTCTCAGGGGACGACTATGGCTACACCTTC	CASSGVSGDDYGYTF
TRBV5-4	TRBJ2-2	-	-	TGTGCCAGCAGCTTGTCGGTACTGAGGGGGGGCACCGGGGAGCTGTTTTTT	CASSLSVLRGGTGELFF
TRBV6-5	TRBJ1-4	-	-	TGTGCCAGCAGTTACTCTTGGCAGGACCTTGAAAAACTGTTTTTT	CASSYSWQDLEKLFF
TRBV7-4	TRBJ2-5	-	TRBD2	TGTGCCAGCAGCTTAGAAAAGGGCGGGGCTAGCGGGAGTAGAGAGACCCAGTACTTC	CASSLEKGGASGSRETQYF
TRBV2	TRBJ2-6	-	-	TGTGCCAGCAGTGAGGGGGGATCTCCTGGGGCCAACGTCCTGACTTTC	CASSEGGSPGANVLTF
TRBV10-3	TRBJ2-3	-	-	TGTGCCATCGGGGGGCTAAGCACAGATACGCAGTATTTT	CAIGGLSTDTQYF
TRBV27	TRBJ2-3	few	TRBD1	TGTGCCAGCAGTTTATCGAGGGTTCCAGGGGGTGGAGATACGCAGTATTTT	CASSLSRVPGGGDTQYF
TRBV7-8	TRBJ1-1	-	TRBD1	TGTGCCAGCAGCGACCTTCGGGGACAGGGGAACACTGAAGCTTTCTTT	CASSDLRGQGNTEAFF
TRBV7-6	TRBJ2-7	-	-	TGTGCCAGCAGCTTAGCGGGAGGGGGGGCCTACGAGCAGTACTTC	CASSLAGGGAYEQYF
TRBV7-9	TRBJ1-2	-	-	TGTGCCAGCAGCTCTGGGGTGAACTATGGCTACACCTTC	CASSSGVNYGYTF
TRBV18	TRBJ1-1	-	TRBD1	TGTGCCAGCTCACAGGGACAGGGTGTAGTTGAAGCTTTCTTT	CASSQGQGVVEAFF
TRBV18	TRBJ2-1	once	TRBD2	TGTGCCAGCTCACCACGACTAGCGGAGTACAATGAGCAGTTCTTC	CASSPRLAEYNEQFF
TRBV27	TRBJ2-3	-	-	TGTGCCAGCAGTCCGCAGAGCACAGATACGCAGTATTTT	CASSPQSTDTQYF
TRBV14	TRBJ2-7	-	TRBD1	TGTGCCAGCAGCCTACGCCTACAGGGGGCCGAGCAGTACTTC	CASSLRLQGAEQYF
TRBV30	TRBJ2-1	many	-	TGTGCCTGGAGTCGGACTACGTTACATGAGCAGTTCTTC	CAWSRTTLHEQFF
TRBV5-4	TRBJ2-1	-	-	TGTGCCAGCAGGCCGTTGGCGTCGACAGACAATGAGCAGTTCTTC	CASRPLASTDNEQFF
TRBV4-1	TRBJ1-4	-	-	TGCGCCAGCAGCCCGCTGCTGTCGGGGCGGGCTAATGAAAAACTGTTTTTT	CASSPLLSGRANEKLFF
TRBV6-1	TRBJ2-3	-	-	TGTGCCAGCAGTAGGACTAATAGAGATACGCAGTATTTT	CASSRTNRDTQYF
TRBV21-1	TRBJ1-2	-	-	TGTGCCAGCAGCAAAGATGAAGCACCCTATGGCTACACCTTC	CASSKDEAPYGYTF
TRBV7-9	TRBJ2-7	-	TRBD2	TGTGCCAGCAGCTACCCCGGGACTAATTACGAGCAGTACTTC	CASSYPGTNYEQYF
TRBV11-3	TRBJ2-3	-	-	TGTGCCAGCAGCTTAGACGGGGCAGATACGCAGTATTTT	CASSLDGADTQYF
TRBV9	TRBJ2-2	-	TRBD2	TGTGCCAGCAGCGCCCTTAGCGGGAGGGCCCCCGGGGAGCTGTTTTTT	CASSALSGRAPGELFF
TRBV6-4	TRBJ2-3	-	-	TGTGCCAGCAGTAGGACAGTGGTAGATACGCAGTATTTT	CASSRTVVDTQYF
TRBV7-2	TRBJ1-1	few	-	TGTGCCAGCAGCCTAGGGACGTACACTGAAGCTTTCTTT	CASSLGTYTEAFF
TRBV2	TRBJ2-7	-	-	TGTGCCAGCATTGAGGGTGGGGGGTACGAGCAGTACTTC	CASIEGGGYEQYF